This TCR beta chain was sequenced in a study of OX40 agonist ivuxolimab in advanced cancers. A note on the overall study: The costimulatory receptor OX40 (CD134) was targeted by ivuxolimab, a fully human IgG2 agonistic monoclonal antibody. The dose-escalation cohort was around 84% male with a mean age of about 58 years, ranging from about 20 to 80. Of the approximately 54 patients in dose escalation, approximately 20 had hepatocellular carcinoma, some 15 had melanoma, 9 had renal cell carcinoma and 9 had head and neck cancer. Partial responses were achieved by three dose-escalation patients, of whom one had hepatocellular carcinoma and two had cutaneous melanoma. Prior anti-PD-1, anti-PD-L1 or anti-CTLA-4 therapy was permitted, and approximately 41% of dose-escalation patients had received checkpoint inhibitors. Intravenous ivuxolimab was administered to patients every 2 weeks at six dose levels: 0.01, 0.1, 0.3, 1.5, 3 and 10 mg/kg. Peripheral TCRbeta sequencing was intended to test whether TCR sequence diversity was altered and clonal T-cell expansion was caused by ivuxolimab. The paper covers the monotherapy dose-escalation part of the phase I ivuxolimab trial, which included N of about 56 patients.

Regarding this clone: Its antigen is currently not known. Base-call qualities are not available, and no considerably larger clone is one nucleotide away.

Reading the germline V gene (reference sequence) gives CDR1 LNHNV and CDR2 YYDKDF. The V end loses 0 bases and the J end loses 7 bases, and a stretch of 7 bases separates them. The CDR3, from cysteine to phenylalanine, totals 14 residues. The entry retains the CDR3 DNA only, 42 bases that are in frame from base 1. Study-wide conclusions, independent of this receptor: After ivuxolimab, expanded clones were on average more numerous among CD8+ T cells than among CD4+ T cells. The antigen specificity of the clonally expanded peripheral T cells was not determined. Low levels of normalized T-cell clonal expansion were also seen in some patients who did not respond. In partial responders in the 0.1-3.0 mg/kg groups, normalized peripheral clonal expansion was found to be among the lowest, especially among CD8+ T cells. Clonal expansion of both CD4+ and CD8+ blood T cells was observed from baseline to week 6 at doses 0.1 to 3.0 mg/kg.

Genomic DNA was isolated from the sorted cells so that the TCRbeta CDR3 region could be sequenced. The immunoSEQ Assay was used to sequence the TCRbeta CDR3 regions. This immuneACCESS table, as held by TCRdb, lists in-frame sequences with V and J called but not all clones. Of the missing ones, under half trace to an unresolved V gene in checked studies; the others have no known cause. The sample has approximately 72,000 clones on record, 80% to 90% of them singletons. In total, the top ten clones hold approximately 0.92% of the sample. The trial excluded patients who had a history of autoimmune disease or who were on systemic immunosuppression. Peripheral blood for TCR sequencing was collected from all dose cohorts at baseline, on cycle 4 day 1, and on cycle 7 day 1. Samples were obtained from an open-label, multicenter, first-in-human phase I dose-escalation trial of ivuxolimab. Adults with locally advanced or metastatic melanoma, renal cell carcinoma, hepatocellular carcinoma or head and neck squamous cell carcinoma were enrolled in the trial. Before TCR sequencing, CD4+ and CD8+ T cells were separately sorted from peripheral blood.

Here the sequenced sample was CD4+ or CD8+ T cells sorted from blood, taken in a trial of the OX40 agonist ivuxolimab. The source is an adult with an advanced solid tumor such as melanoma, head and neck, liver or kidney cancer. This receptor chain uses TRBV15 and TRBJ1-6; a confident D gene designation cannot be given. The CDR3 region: CATSRDTANSPLHF. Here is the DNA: TGTGCCACCAGCAGAGATACAGCCAATTCACCCCTCCACTTT.